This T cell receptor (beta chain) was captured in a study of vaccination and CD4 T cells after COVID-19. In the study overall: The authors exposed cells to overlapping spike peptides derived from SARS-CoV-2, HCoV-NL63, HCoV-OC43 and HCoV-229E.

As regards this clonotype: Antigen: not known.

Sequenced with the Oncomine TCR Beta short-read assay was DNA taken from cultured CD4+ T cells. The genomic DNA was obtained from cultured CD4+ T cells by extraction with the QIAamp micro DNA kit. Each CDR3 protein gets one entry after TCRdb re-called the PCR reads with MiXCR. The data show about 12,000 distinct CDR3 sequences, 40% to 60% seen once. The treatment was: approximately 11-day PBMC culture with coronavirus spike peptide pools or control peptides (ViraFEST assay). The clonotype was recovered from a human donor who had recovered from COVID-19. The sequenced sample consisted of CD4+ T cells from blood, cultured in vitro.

For the CDR3, the DNA is TGTGCCTGGATTAGAAATAAGGAGGGCCCTGGCACTGAAGCTTTCTTT. Protein: CAWIRNKEGPGTEAFF. The chain joins TRBV30 to TRBJ1-1; no clear D gene. With 4 bases removed from V and 4 bases from J, the gap between germline ends came to 22 bases. Per the germline V gene, CDR1 is GTSNPN and CDR2 is SVGIG (reference sequence). The length of the CDR3 is 16 residues. Full variable domain (remainder filled in from reference TRBV30 and TRBJ1-1): SQTIHQWPATLVQPVGSPLSLECTVEGTSNPNLYWYRQAAGRGLQLLFYSVGIGQISSEVPQNLSASRPQDRQFILSSKKLLLSDSGFYLCAWIRNKEGPGTEAFFGQGTRLTVV.